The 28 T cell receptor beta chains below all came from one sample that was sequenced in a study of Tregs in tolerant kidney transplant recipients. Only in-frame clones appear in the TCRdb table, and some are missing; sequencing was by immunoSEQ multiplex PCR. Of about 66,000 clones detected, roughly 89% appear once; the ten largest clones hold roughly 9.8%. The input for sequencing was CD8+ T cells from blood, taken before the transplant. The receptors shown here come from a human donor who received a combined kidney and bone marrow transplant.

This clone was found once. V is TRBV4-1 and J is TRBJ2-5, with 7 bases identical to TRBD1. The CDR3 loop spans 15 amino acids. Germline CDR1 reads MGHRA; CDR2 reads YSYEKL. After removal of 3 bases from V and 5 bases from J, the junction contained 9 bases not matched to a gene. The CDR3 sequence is CASSHRQGTFETQYF. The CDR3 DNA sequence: TGCGCCAGCAGCCACCGACAGGGCACGTTCGAGACCCAGTACTTC.

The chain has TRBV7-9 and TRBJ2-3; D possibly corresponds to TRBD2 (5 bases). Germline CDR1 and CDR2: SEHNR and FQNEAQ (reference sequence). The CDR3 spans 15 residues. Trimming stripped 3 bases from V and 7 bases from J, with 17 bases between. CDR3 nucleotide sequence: TGTGCCAGCAGCTTGGCGGGCCCCCCCACCAATACGCAGTATTTT. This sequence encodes CASSLAGPPTNTQYF.

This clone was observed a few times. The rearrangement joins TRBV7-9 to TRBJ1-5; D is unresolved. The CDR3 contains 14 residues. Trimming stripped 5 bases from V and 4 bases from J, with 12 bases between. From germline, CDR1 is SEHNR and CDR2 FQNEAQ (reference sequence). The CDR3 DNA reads TGTGCCAGCAGCCCAGACGGGTCTAATCAGCCCCAGCATTTT. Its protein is CASSPDGSNQPQHF.

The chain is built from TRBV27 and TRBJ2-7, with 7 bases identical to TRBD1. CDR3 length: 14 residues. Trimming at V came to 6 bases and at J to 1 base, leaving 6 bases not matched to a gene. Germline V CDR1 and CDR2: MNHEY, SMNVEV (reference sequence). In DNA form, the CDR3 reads TGTGCCAGCAGCTACAGGGGAGCTTCCTACGAGCAGTACTTC. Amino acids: CASSYRGASYEQYF.

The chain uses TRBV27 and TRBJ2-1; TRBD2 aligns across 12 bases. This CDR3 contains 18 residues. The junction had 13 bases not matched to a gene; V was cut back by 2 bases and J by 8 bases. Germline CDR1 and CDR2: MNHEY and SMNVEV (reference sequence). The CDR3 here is CASSLILAGGPVTDEQFF. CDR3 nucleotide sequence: TGTGCCAGCAGTTTAATTCTAGCGGGGGGGCCAGTCACGGATGAGCAGTTCTTC.

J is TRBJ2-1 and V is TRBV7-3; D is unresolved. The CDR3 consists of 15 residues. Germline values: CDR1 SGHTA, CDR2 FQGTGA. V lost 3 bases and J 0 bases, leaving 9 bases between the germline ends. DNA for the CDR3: TGTGCCAGCAGCTTTACTCCTGGCTCCTACAATGAGCAGTTCTTC. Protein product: CASSFTPGSYNEQFF.

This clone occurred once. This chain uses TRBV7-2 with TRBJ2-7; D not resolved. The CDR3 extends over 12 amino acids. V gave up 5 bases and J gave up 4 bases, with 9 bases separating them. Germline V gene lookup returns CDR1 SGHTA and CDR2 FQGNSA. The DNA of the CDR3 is TGTGCCAGCAGCGCGTACTCTTACGAGCAGTACTTC. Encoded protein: CASSAYSYEQYF.

DNA for the CDR3: TGTGCCAGCAGTTTTAACCCTACCTACGAGCAGTACTTC. Amino acid sequence: CASSFNPTYEQYF. This sequence joins TRBV28 and TRBJ2-7; no clear D. Trimming removed 3 bases at V and 2 bases at J, with 8 bases between. The CDR3 consists of 13 residues. CDR1 is MDHEN, CDR2 SYDVKM, per germline.

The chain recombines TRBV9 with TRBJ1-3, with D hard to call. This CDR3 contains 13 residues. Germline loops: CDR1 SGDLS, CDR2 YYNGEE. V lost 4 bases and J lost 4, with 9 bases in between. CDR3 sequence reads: CASSSVSGNTIYF. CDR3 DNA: TGTGCCAGCAGCTCTGTTTCGGGAAACACCATATATTTT. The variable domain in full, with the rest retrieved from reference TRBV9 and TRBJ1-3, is DSGVTQTPKHLITATGQRVTLRCSPRSGDLSVYWYQQSLDQGLQFLIQYYNGEERAKGNILERFSAQQFPDLHSELNLSSLELGDSALYFCASSSVSGNTIYFGEGSWLTVV.

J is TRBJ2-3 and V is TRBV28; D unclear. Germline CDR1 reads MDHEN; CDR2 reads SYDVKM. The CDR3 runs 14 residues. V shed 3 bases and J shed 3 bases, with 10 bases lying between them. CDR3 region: CASSFLAETDTQYF. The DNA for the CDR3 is TGTGCCAGCAGTTTTTTAGCAGAGACAGATACGCAGTATTTT.

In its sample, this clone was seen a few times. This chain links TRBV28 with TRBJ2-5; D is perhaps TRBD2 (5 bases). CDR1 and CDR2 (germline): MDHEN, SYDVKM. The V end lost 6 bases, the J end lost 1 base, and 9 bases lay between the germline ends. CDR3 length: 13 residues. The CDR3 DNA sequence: TGTGCCAGCAGCCTACTAGTCCAAGAGACCCAGTACTTC. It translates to CASSLLVQETQYF.

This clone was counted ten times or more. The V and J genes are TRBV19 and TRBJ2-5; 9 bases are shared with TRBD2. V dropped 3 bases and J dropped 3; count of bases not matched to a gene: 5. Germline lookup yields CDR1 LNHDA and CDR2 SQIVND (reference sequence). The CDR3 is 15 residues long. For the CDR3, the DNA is TGTGCCAGTAGTATCCTAGCGGGAAAAAAAGAGACCCAGTACTTC. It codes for CASSILAGKKETQYF.

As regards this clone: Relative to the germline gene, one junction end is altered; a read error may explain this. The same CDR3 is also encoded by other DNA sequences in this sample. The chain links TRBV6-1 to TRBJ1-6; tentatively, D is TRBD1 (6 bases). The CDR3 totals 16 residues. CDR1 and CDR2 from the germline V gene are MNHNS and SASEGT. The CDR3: CASSERPGTWNSPLHF. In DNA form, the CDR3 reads TGTGCCAGCAGTGAAAGACCAGGGACATGGAATTCCCCCCTCCACTTT.

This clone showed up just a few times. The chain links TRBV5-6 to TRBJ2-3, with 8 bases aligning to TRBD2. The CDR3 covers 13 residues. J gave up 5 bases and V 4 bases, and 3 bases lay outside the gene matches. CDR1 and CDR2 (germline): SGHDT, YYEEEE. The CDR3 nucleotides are TGTGCCAGCAGCACCAGCGGGGGAGATACGCAGTATTTT. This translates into CASSTSGGDTQYF.

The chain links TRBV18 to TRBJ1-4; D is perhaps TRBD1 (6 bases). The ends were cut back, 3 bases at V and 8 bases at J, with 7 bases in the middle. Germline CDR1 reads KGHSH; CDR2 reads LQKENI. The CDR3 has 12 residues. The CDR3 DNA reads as TGTGCCAGCTCACCCCAGGGGGAAAAACTGTTTTTT. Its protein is CASSPQGEKLFF.

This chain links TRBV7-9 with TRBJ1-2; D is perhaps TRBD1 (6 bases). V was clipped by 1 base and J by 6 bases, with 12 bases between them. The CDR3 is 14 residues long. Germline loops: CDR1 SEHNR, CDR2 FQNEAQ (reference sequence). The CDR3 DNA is TGTGCCAGCAGCTTAGTCAGGGGAGTTGATGGCTACACCTTC. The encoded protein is CASSLVRGVDGYTF.

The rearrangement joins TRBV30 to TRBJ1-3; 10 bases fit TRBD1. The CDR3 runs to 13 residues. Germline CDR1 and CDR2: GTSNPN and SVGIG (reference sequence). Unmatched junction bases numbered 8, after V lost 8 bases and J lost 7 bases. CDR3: CATWTGGWNTIYF. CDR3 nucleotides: TGTGCCACTTGGACAGGGGGTTGGAACACCATATATTTT.

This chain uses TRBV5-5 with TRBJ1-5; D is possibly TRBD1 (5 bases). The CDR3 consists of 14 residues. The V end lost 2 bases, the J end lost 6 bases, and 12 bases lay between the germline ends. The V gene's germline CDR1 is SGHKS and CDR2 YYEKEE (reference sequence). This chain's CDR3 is CASSFSGESQPQHF. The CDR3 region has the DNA TGTGCCAGCAGCTTTTCGGGGGAAAGTCAGCCCCAGCATTTT.

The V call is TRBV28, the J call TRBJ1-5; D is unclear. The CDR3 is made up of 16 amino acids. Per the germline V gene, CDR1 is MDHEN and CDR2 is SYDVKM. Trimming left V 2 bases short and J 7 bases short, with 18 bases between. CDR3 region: CASSLVEGKGFQPQHF. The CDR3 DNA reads TGTGCCAGCAGTTTAGTGGAGGGAAAGGGTTTCCAGCCCCAGCATTTT.

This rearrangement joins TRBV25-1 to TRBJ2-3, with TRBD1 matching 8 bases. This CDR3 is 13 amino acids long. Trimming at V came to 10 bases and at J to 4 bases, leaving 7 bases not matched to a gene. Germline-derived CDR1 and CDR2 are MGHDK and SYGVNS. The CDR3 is CAIGQGDADTQYF. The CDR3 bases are TGTGCCATCGGACAGGGTGACGCAGATACGCAGTATTTT.

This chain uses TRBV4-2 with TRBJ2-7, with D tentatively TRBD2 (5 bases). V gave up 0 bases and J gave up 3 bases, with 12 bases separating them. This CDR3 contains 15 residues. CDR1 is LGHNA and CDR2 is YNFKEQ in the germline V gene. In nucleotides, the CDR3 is TGTGCCAGCAGCCAAGAGGTTGAGGGTTTCTACGAGCAGTACTTC. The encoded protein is CASSQEVEGFYEQYF.

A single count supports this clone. CDR3 DNA sequence: TGTGCCAGCAGCACAACAGGAAACACTGAAGCTTTCTTT. This encodes CASSTTGNTEAFF. V gene TRBV7-6 combines with J gene TRBJ1-1; D is possibly TRBD1 (5 bases). Germline CDR1 reads SGHVS; CDR2 reads FNYEAQ. This CDR3 has 13 residues. V was cut by 5 bases and J by 2 bases, with 9 bases left in between.

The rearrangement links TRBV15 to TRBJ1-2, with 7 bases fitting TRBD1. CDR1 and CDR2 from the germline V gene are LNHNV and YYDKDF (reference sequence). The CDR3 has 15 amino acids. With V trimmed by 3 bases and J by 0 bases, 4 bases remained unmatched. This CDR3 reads CATSRTTGTNYGYTF. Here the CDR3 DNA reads TGTGCCACCAGCAGGACGACAGGGACTAACTATGGCTACACCTTC.

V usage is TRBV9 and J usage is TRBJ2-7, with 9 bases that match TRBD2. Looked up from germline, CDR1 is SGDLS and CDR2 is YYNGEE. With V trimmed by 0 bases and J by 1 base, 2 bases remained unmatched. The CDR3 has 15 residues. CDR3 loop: CASSVASGTSYEQYF. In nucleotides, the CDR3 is TGTGCCAGCAGCGTAGCTAGCGGGACTTCCTACGAGCAGTACTTC.

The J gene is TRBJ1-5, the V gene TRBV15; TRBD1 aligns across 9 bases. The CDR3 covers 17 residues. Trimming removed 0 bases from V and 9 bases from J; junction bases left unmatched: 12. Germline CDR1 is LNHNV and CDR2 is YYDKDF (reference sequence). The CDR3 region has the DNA TGTGCCACCAGCAGAGATCTCATCGGGACAGGGAACCCGCCCCAGCATTTT. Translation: CATSRDLIGTGNPPQHF.

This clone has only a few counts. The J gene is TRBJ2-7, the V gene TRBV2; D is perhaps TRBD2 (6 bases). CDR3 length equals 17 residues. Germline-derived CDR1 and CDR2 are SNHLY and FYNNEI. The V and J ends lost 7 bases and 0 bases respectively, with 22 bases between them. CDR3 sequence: CASTGSAGTSLSYEQYF. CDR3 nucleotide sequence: TGTGCCAGCACGGGGTCAGCGGGTACCTCCCTCTCCTACGAGCAGTACTTC.

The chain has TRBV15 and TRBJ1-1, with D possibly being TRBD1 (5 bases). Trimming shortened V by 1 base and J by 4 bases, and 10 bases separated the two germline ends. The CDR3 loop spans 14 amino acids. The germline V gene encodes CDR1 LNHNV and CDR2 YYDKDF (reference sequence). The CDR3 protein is CATSRVQGSTEAFF. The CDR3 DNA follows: TGTGCCACCAGCAGAGTCCAGGGATCCACTGAAGCTTTCTTT. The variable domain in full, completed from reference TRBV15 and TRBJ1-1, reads DAMVIQNPRYQVTQFGKPVTLSCSQTLNHNVMYWYQQKSSQAPKLLFHYYDKDFNNEADTPDNFQSRRPNTSFCFLDIRSPGLGDTAMYLCATSRVQGSTEAFFGQGTRLTVV.

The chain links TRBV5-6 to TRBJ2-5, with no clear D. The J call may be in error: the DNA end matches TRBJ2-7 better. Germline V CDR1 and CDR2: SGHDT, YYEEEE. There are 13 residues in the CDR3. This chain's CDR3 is CASKIHSSYEQYF. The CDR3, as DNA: TGTGCCAGCAAGATCCATAGTTCCTACGAGCAGTACTTC.